Sequencing of this TCR beta chain was carried out in a study of cytomegalovirus exposure and HLA in healthy donors. PCR involved 60 Vbeta and 13 Jbeta primers. Clones were read by immunoSEQ multiplex PCR, and TCRdb kept only the in-frame ones, dropping some. The table has some 150,000 clones, 82% seen once. Between the trimmed V and J ends, which lost 1 base and 2 bases, there was a span of 13 bases. The CDR3 totals 16 residues. The germline V gene has CDR1 SGHTA and CDR2 FQGNSA. The V call is TRBV7-2, the J call TRBJ2-3, with a tentative D call TRBD1 (7 bases). Sequencing was done on a sample of PBMCs. This receptor was identified in a woman between 50 and 59 years old in good health and CMV-seropositive. The CDR3 nucleotides are TGTGCCAGCAGCTTAGGGCGGGACAGAGTCACAGATACGCAGTATTTT. It is translated as CASSLGRDRVTDTQYF. Variable domain in full (rest from reference TRBV7-2 and TRBJ2-3): GAGVSQSPSNKVTEKGKDVELRCDPISGHTALYWYRQSLGQGLEFLIYFQGNSAPDKSGLPSDRFSAERTGGSVSTLTIQRTQQEDSAVYLCASSLGRDRVTDTQYFGPGTRLTVL.